The T cell receptor beta chain described here comes from a study of CD8 T cells in Susac syndrome. Study background: The Susac syndrome patients that were sequenced included five or six with active disease and roughly 8 in remission. Notes on the study in general: Clonal expansion of CD8+ cells in Susac peaked in TEMRA cells (and in active patients). Susac-specific public clones in total CD8+ repertoires numbered 15 to 20; in CD8+ TEMRA repertoires, they numbered roughly 5.

Of note for this clonotype: No antigen is known for it.

The RNA input was about 0.5 to 1 ug, and it was reverse transcribed with random hexamers. Each CDR3 protein gets one entry after TCRdb re-called the immunoSEQ multiplex PCR reads with MiXCR. The table records fewer than 90,000 distinct CDR3 sequences, roughly 92% of them present only once. The authors negatively isolated CD8+ and CD4+ T cells and FACS-enriched TEMRA cells. V was clipped by 6 bases and J by 4 bases; unmatched bases: 11. The CDR3 extends over 14 amino acids. Per the germline V gene, CDR1 is DFQATT and CDR2 is SNEGSKA (reference sequence). This rearrangement joins TRBV20-1 to TRBJ1-1; 7 positions match TRBD1. The sample consisted of CD8+ T cells from PBMCs. The sequence came from a human donor with Susac syndrome. This CDR3 reads CSAPGEGATTEAFF. The CDR3, as DNA: TGCAGTGCCCCCGGGGAGGGGGCGACCACTGAAGCTTTCTTT.